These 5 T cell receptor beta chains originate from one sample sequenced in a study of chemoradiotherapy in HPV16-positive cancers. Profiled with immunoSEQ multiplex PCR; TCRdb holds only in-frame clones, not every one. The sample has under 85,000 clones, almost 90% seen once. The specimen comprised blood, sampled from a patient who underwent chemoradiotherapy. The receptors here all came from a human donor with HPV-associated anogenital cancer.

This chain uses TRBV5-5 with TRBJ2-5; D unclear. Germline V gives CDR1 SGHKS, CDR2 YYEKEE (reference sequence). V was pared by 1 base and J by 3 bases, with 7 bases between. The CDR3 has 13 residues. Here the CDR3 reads CASSLIGKETQYF. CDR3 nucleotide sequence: TGTGCCAGCAGCTTGATAGGCAAAGAGACCCAGTACTTC.

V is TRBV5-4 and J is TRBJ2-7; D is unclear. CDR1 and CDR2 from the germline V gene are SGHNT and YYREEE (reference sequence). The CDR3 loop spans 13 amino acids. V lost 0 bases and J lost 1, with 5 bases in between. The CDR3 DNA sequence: TGTGCCAGCAGCTTGGAAGCTTCCTACGAGCAGTACTTC. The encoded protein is CASSLEASYEQYF.

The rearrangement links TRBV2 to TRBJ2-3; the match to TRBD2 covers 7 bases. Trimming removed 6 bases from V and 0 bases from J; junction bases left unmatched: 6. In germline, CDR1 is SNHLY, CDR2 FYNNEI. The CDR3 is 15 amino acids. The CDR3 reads CASRNSGVSTDTQYF. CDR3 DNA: TGTGCCAGCAGAAACAGCGGGGTTAGCACAGATACGCAGTATTTT. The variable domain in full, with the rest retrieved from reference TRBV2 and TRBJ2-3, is EPEVTQTPSHQVTQMGQEVILRCVPISNHLYFYWYRQILGQKVEFLVSFYNNEISEKSEIFDDQFSVERPDGSNFTLKIRSTKLEDSAMYFCASRNSGVSTDTQYFGPGTRLTVL.

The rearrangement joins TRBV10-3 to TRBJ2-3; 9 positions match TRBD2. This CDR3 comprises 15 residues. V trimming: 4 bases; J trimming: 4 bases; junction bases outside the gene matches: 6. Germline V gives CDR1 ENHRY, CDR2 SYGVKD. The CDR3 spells CAISGSGSGADTQYF. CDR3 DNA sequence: TGTGCCATCAGTGGTAGCGGGAGTGGGGCAGATACGCAGTATTTT.

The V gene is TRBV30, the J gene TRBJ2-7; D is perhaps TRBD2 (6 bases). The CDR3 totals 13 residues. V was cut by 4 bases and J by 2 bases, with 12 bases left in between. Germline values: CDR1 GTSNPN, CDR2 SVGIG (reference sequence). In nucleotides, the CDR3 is TGTGCCTGGAAAGGGCTAGCGCCCTACGAGCAGTACTTC. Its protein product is CAWKGLAPYEQYF.